Included here is one TCR beta chain sequence, with context. These data come from a study of blood T cell repertoires in COVID-19. Living in 25 or so US areas, the participants were between roughly 18 and 90 years of age. Trimming took off 2 bases at V and 6 bases at J, with 11 bases between the two ends. The CDR3 spans 14 residues. Germline-derived CDR1 and CDR2 are KGHSH and LQKENI. Assay used: immunoSEQ multiplex PCR; TCRdb lists only in-frame clones, some missing. Among about 220,000 clones listed, approximately 83% were seen once. The J gene is TRBJ1-5, the V gene TRBV18, with D perhaps matching TRBD1 (5 bases). The sequence was collected from an older woman who had recovered from COVID-19. What was sequenced was PBMCs or T cells enriched from blood (not recorded which). The CDR3 DNA is TGTGCCAGCTCACCAACGACAGAAGCTCAGCCCCAGCATTTT. Protein product: CASSPTTEAQPQHF.